The following is a T cell receptor (beta chain) sequence with its context. The antigen is not known. The data stem from a study of T-cell memory formation after mild COVID-19. As for the study in general: The two donors had largely donor-specific TCR clusters. Findings and caveats of the study: The pre-infection memory compartment contained some responding clones, suggesting cross-reactive memory joined. The study found balanced CD4/CD8 in clones contracting day 15 to 85 and a CD4+ lean in later expanders.

Barcoded TCR alpha and TCR beta cDNA libraries with UMIs came from 5'RACE using constant-segment primers. TCRdb redid the calling of the 5' RACE reads with MiXCR, one entry per CDR3 protein. The sample carries about 470,000 distinct CDR3 sequences, roughly 25% recorded once. Germline V gene data show CDR1 as SGHTA and CDR2 as FQGNSA. The CDR3 covers 16 residues. Germline trimming cut 1 base from V and 4 bases from J; bases unmatched to any gene: 9. This chain uses TRBV7-2 with TRBJ2-5; 7 nucleotides agree with TRBD1. Source material: PBMCs or a T cell subset sorted from them (not recorded which). This TCR was recovered from an adult woman who had mild COVID-19 (a few samples of this study predate the infection). Cell type and time point are not known. The CDR3 coding sequence is TGTGCCAGCAGCTTAGGCACAGGGGCTGGGGGAGAGACCCAGTACTTC. It codes for CASSLGTGAGGETQYF.